This entry lists 24 T cell receptor beta chains sequenced from one sample in a study of T-cell reconstitution after alpha-beta-depleted transplantation in children. This sample's TCRbeta library carried unique molecular identifier barcodes. Each CDR3 protein is one row after TCRdb ran MiXCR on the PCR reads. Among approximately 9,000 distinct CDR3 sequences listed, roughly 13% were seen once. This material consisted of PBMCs, mostly from graft donor cells, taken 60 days after TCRalphabeta/CD19-depleted stem cell transplant. Every receptor here comes from a male patient younger than 18 who had a stem cell transplant for acute lymphoblastic leukemia, so the T cells may come from the graft donor.

This clonotype was detected many times. The V call is TRBV6-1, the J call TRBJ1-3, with unresolved D. Germline-derived CDR1 and CDR2 are MNHNS and SASEGT. Trimming took off 0 bases at V and 2 bases at J, with 2 bases between the two ends. The CDR3 totals 13 residues. CDR3 amino acids: CASSEAPGNTIYF. CDR3 DNA: TGTGCCAGCAGTGAAGCGCCTGGAAACACCATATATTTT.

The chain carries TRBV3-1 and TRBJ2-3; 11 positions match TRBD2. V was pared by 10 bases and J by 5 bases, with 17 bases of the junction left unmatched. Germline V gene sequence: CDR1 LGHDT, CDR2 YNNKEL (reference sequence). The CDR3 sequence is 17 residues long. Written as DNA, the CDR3 is TGTGCCACCACCCACTATAGCGGGGGGGCTCAAGTAGATACGCAGTATTTT. Translated: CATTHYSGGAQVDTQYF.

This clonotype was seen many times. The V gene is TRBV7-3, the J gene TRBJ2-3; D not certain. V shed 2 bases and J shed 0 bases, with 3 bases lying between them. From germline, CDR1 is SGHTA and CDR2 FQGTGA. This CDR3 has 13 amino acids. CDR3 residues: CASSLESTDTQYF. In DNA, the CDR3 is TGTGCCAGCAGCTTAGAGAGCACAGATACGCAGTATTTT. Together with reference TRBV7-3 and TRBJ2-3, the CDR3 gives the full variable domain: GAGVSQTPSNKVTEKGKYVELRCDPISGHTALYWYRQSLGQGPEFLIYFQGTGAADDSGLPNDRFFAVRPEGSVSTLKIQRTERGDSAVYLCASSLESTDTQYFGPGTRLTVL.

The chain carries TRBV20-1 and TRBJ2-1; 8 positions agree with TRBD2. J lost 3 bases, V lost 5 bases, and 6 bases had no gene match. The CDR3 spans 14 residues. Germline V CDR1 and CDR2: DFQATT, SNEGSKA (reference sequence). CDR3 residues: CSAVPGLDYNEQFF. The CDR3 coding sequence is TGCAGTGCTGTACCGGGACTAGACTACAATGAGCAGTTCTTC.

This chain joins TRBV7-9 and TRBJ1-2; D call uncertain. CDR1 and CDR2 from the germline V gene are SEHNR and FQNEAQ (reference sequence). The V and J ends lost 7 bases and 6 bases respectively, with 12 bases between them. The CDR3 is made up of 12 amino acids. The CDR3, as DNA: TGTGCCAGCACCTCGGACGGGGATGGCTACACCTTC. Amino acid sequence: CASTSDGDGYTF.

Many counts were recorded for this clonotype. The chain combines TRBV14 with TRBJ2-7, with 9 bases aligning to TRBD1. This CDR3 contains 15 residues. The V gene's germline CDR1 is SGHDN and CDR2 FVKESK. J lost 2 bases, V lost 4 bases, and 6 bases had no gene match. This CDR3 is CASSRGGTGTYEQYF. CDR3 sequence (DNA): TGTGCCAGCAGCCGAGGCGGGACAGGGACCTACGAGCAGTACTTC.

In its sample, this clonotype was seen many times. The CDR3 loop is CASSNQGQDHQPQHF. Here the CDR3 DNA reads TGTGCCAGCAGCAACCAGGGACAGGACCATCAGCCCCAGCATTTT. The genes are TRBV4-2 and TRBJ1-5, with 8 bases matching TRBD1. The germline gives CDR1 LGHNA, CDR2 YNFKEQ. The V segment lost 5 bases and the J segment 5 bases; nucleotides outside the gene matches: 8. The CDR3 spans 15 residues.

This clonotype is termed medium-sized. The gene calls are TRBV3-1 and TRBJ1-1; D is unresolved. Germline CDR1 is LGHDT and CDR2 is YNNKEL (reference sequence). The CDR3 contains 15 residues. The ends were cut back, 1 base at V and 1 base at J, with 10 bases in the middle. The CDR3 protein is CASSQGRRENTEAFF. The CDR3 region has the DNA TGTGCCAGCAGCCAAGGCCGACGGGAGAACACTGAAGCTTTCTTT.

Only a few counts were recorded for this clonotype. The chain joins TRBV19 to TRBJ2-3; 7 bases are shared with TRBD2. The V segment lost 7 bases and the J segment 4 bases; nucleotides outside the gene matches: 8. CDR3 length: 14 residues. CDR1 LNHDA and CDR2 SQIVND come from the germline V gene (reference sequence). CDR3 nucleotides: TGTGCCAGTACCCGGGGAGCGGGACCAGATACGCAGTATTTT. Amino acids: CASTRGAGPDTQYF.

This clonotype was counted at least ten times. The rearrangement joins TRBV11-1 to TRBJ1-5; D is unresolved. V lost 6 bases to trimming and J lost 2 bases, with 5 bases between them. This CDR3 is 12 amino acids long. Per the germline V gene, CDR1 is SGHAT and CDR2 is FQDESV (reference sequence). As DNA, the CDR3 is TGTGCCAGCAGAAGGGGCAATCAGCCCCAGCATTTT. Translated: CASRRGNQPQHF. Filled out from reference TRBV11-1 and TRBJ1-5, the complete variable domain reads EAEVAQSPRYKITEKSQAVAFWCDPISGHATLYWYRQILGQGPELLVQFQDESVVDDSQLPKDRFSAERLKGVDSTLKIQPAELGDSAMYLCASRRGNQPQHFGDGTRLSIL.

This clonotype was counted many times. This chain links TRBV19 with TRBJ1-5; D unclear. V lost 6 bases and J lost 6, with 12 bases in between. Germline lookup yields CDR1 LNHDA and CDR2 SQIVND (reference sequence). The CDR3 covers 13 residues. CDR3: CASRDPAGQPQHF. CDR3 nucleotide sequence: TGTGCCAGTAGGGACCCGGCGGGTCAGCCCCAGCATTTT.

This clonotype appeared a few times. This rearrangement joins TRBV5-4 to TRBJ1-2; D unresolved. V was cut by 4 bases and J by 3 bases, with 13 bases left in between. The germline CDR1 and CDR2 sequences are SGHNT and YYREEE (reference sequence). The CDR3 is made up of 14 amino acids. The chain's CDR3 is CASSPMASDYGYTF. The CDR3 region has the DNA TGTGCCAGCAGCCCAATGGCCTCGGACTATGGCTACACCTTC. Full variable domain (outside the CDR3, taken from reference TRBV5-4 and TRBJ1-2): ETGVTQSPTHLIKTRGQQVTLRCSSQSGHNTVSWYQQALGQGPQFIFQYYREEENGRGNFPPRFSGLQFPNYSSELNVNALELDDSALYLCASSPMASDYGYTFGSGTRLTVV.

Judged by abundance, this clonotype is medium-sized. The chain couples TRBV5-1 to TRBJ1-2; tentative D call: TRBD1 (6 bases). Trimming removed 4 bases at V and 9 bases at J, with 22 bases between. Germline CDR1 reads SGHRS; CDR2 reads YFSETQ. The CDR3 is 15 residues long. The chain's CDR3 is CASSPIGGGLFSYTF. DNA of the CDR3: TGCGCCAGCAGCCCGATTGGAGGGGGTCTCTTTAGCTACACCTTC.

This clonotype was counted a few times. This chain links TRBV5-1 with TRBJ1-6; 9 bases agree with TRBD1. Germline CDR1 SGHRS, CDR2 YFSETQ. V shed 4 bases, J shed 8 bases, and the junction held 7 bases outside the gene matches. The length of the CDR3 is 15 residues. This chain's CDR3 is CASSPRTGADSPLHF. The CDR3 nucleotides read TGCGCCAGCAGCCCCCGGACAGGGGCGGATTCACCCCTCCACTTT.

This clonotype was seen many times. This chain connects TRBV20-1 to TRBJ1-5, with D unresolved. CDR3 length equals 15 residues. Trimming took off 0 bases at V and 6 bases at J, with 15 bases between the two ends. CDR1 and CDR2 (germline): DFQATT, SNEGSKA (reference sequence). The CDR3 reads CSARDRRFLGQPQHF. CDR3 nucleotides: TGCAGTGCTAGAGACAGGCGGTTCTTGGGTCAGCCCCAGCATTTT.

This clonotype appeared many times. CDR3 bases: TGTGCCAGCACCCCTCTTTCAACGAGAGACTACGAGCAGTACTTC. Its protein is CASTPLSTRDYEQYF. This sequence joins TRBV28 and TRBJ2-7; D ambiguous. Germline V gives CDR1 MDHEN, CDR2 SYDVKM. V lost 7 bases and J lost 3, with 19 bases in between. CDR3 size: 15 residues. The complete variable domain, with remaining parts taken from reference TRBV28 and TRBJ2-7, reads DVKVTQSSRYLVKRTGEKVFLECVQDMDHENMFWYRQDPGLGLRLIYFSYDVKMKEKGDIPEGYSVSREKKERFSLILESASTNQTSMYLCASTPLSTRDYEQYFGPGTRLTVT.

This clonotype was seen repeatedly, ten times or more. The CDR3 protein is CASSLGRAVVNEQFF. The CDR3 nucleotides read TGTGCCAGCAGCTTAGGGAGGGCCGTCGTGAATGAGCAGTTCTTC. This chain joins TRBV7-8 and TRBJ2-1, with a possible D match to TRBD2 (6 bases). In germline, CDR1 is SGHVS, CDR2 FQNEAQ. V lost 1 base to trimming and J lost 7 bases, with 14 bases between them. CDR3 length: 15 amino acids. The full variable domain, rest sourced from reference TRBV7-8 and TRBJ2-1, is GAGVSQSPRYKVAKRGQDVALRCDPISGHVSLFWYQQALGQGPEFLTYFQNEAQLDKSGLPSDRFFAERPEGSVSTLKIQRTQQEDSAVYLCASSLGRAVVNEQFFGPGTRLTVL.

This clonotype was recorded many times. The chain combines TRBV7-9 with TRBJ2-3, with a tentative D call TRBD1 (5 bases). CDR1 and CDR2 (germline): SEHNR, FQNEAQ (reference sequence). The CDR3 extends over 13 amino acids. The V gene lost 5 bases and the J gene lost 4 bases, with 10 bases spanning the gap. Written as DNA, the CDR3 is TGTGCCAGCAGCCCCTGGGGCTCAGATACGCAGTATTTT. As protein: CASSPWGSDTQYF.

Ten or more counts support this clonotype. This chain connects TRBV7-9 to TRBJ1-6, with TRBD1 matching over 9 bases. The CDR3 contains 14 residues. Per germline, CDR1 SEHNR and CDR2 FQNEAQ (reference sequence). The ends lost 5 bases at V and 10 bases at J; junction bases unmatched: 6. The DNA for the CDR3 is TGTGCCAGCAGCCTGACAGGGGGAGTCTCACCCCTCCACTTT. Translation: CASSLTGGVSPLHF.

At least ten counts were recorded for this clonotype. The V and J genes are TRBV12-3 or TRBV12-4 and TRBJ1-5; a weak D match, TRBD1 (6 bases). V was cut by 6 bases and J by 0 bases, with 18 bases left in between. This CDR3 is 17 amino acids long. CDR3 nucleotides: TGTGCCAGCAGCCCTCTCACAGGGTTTTATAGCAATCAGCCCCAGCATTTT. As protein: CASSPLTGFYSNQPQHF.

Many counts were recorded for this clonotype. This chain uses TRBV20-1 with TRBJ2-7, with TRBD2 matching 11 bases. V dropped 0 bases and J dropped 5; count of bases not matched to a gene: 3. The germline V gene has CDR1 DFQATT and CDR2 SNEGSKA (reference sequence). The CDR3 totals 14 residues. In nucleotides, the CDR3 is TGCAGTGCTAGAGATAGCGGGAGGGCCGACGAGCAGTACTTC. Its translation: CSARDSGRADEQYF.

In its sample, this clonotype was seen many times. The rearrangement joins TRBV25-1 to TRBJ2-1; D is unresolved. CDR1 MGHDK and CDR2 SYGVNS come from the germline V gene. V was cut by 4 bases and J by 2 bases, with 6 bases left in between. This CDR3 is 13 amino acids long. Here the CDR3 DNA reads TGTGCCAGCAGTGGCAGCACCTACAATGAGCAGTTCTTC. Translated, it gives CASSGSTYNEQFF. The full variable domain, its missing parts supplied by reference TRBV25-1 and TRBJ2-1, is EADIYQTPRYLVIGTGKKITLECSQTMGHDKMYWYQQDPGMELHLIHYSYGVNSTEKGDLSSESTVSRIRTEHFPLTLESARPSHTSQYLCASSGSTYNEQFFGPGTRLTVL.

This clonotype showed up many times. The V call is TRBV3-1, the J call TRBJ2-7; 15 bases align to TRBD2. The CDR3 spans 17 residues. Germline CDR1 reads LGHDT; CDR2 reads YNNKEL (reference sequence). With 3 bases clipped from V and 7 bases from J, the junction kept 10 bases outside the gene matches. CDR3 protein: CASSHRWTSGRAGEQYF. In DNA form, the CDR3 reads TGTGCCAGCAGCCATCGATGGACTAGCGGGAGGGCTGGGGAGCAGTACTTC.

The V gene is TRBV7-8, the J gene TRBJ2-5; TRBD2 matches 10 bases. In germline, CDR1 is SGHVS, CDR2 FQNEAQ. V trimming: 5 bases; J trimming: 4 bases; junction bases outside the gene matches: 4. CDR3 size: 14 residues. As DNA, the CDR3 is TGTGCCAGCAGCGGCCGACTAGCGGGAGAGACCCAGTACTTC. This translates into CASSGRLAGETQYF.